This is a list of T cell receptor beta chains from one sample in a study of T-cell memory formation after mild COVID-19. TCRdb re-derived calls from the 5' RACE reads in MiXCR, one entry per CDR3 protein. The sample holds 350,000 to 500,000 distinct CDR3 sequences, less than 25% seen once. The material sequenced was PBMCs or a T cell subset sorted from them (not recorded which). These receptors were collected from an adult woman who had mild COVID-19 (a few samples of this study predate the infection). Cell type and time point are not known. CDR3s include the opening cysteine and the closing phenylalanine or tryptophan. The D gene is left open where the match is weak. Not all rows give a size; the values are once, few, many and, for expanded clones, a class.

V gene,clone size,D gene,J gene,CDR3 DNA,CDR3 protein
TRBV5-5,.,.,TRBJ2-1,TGTGCCAGCAGAGGGCCGCACCCCCGAAATGAGCAGTTCTTC,CASRGPHPRNEQFF
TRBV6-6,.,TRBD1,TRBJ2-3,TGTGCCAGCAGTTACGCCCCAGGGGGCTCAGATACGCAGTATTTT,CASSYAPGGSDTQYF
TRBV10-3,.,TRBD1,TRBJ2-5,TGTGCCATAGGATCAGGGGGCCCACAAGAGACCCAGTACTTC,CAIGSGGPQETQYF
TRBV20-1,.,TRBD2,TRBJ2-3,TGCAGTGGAAGGCTAGCGGGAGTCACAGATACGCAGTATTTT,CSGRLAGVTDTQYF
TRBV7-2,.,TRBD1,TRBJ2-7,TGTGCCAGCAGCCCGACGACGTTTACAGGGGGCGGGGAGCAGTACTTC,CASSPTTFTGGGEQYF
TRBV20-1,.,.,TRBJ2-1,TGCAGTGCGATGGGGGGGCGTTCCTACAATGAGCAGTTCTTC,CSAMGGRSYNEQFF
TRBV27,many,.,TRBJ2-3,TGTGCCAGCAGGTCCGGGCTTCAAACCCGCACAGATACGCAGTATTTT,CASRSGLQTRTDTQYF
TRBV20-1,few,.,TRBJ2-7,TGCAGTGCTTCTGGGACCATTTCCTACGAGCAGTACTTC,CSASGTISYEQYF
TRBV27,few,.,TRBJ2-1,TGTGCCAGCAGTCGCGGTTGGAATGAGCAGTTCTTC,CASSRGWNEQFF
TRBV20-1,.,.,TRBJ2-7,TGCAGTGCTAGAGTTAGCGGTTACGAGCAGTACTTC,CSARVSGYEQYF
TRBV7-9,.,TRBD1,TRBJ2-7,TGTGCCAGCAGCTACGGATACAGGGGGGAGCAGTACTTC,CASSYGYRGEQYF
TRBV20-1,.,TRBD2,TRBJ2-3,TGCAGTGCTAGAGATGGACGGGGGGGCACAGATACGCAGTATTTT,CSARDGRGGTDTQYF
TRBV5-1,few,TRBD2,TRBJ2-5,TGCGCCAGCAGCTGGGAGGGGCACCCACGGGGAACAGGAGAGACCCAGTACTTC,CASSWEGHPRGTGETQYF
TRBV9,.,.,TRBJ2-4,TGTGCCAGCAGCGTCAATTTGGACAAAAGTAACATTCAGTACTTC,CASSVNLDKSNIQYF
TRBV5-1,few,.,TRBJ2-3,TGCGCCAGCAGCTTGGTAGGTGGGGTCGCAGATACGCAGTATTTT,CASSLVGGVADTQYF
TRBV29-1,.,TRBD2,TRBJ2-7,TGCAGCGTTGAAGGGGAGGGGATGAAAACCTACGAGCAGTACTTC,CSVEGEGMKTYEQYF
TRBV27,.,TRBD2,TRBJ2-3,TGTGCCAGCAGTTTACCCGCGACTAGCGGTTCTAGCACAGATACGCAGTATTTT,CASSLPATSGSSTDTQYF
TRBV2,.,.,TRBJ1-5,TGTGCCAGCAGTGAAAGCAATCAGCCCCAGCATTTT,CASSESNQPQHF
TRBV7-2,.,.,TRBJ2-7,TGTGCCAGCAGCGCCTACGGGCCGGTCTACGAGCAGTACTTC,CASSAYGPVYEQYF
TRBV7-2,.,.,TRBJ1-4,TGTGCCAGCAGCCCCTACGTTAGTACCGAAAAACTGTTTTTT,CASSPYVSTEKLFF
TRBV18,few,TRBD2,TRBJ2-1,TGTGCCAGCTCATCGGGACTAGCGGGAGTCGATGAGCAGTTCTTC,CASSSGLAGVDEQFF
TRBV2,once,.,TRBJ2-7,TGTGCCAGCATGCGGGGACTTCGCGCCTCCGAGCAGTACTTC,CASMRGLRASEQYF
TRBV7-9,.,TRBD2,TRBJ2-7,TGTGCCAGCAGCCCCGGGGAGGGGCCTAGGTACGAGCAGTACTTC,CASSPGEGPRYEQYF
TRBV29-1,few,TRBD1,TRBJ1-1,TGCAGCCTCGTTGATGGGACAGGGGGCACTGAAGCTTTCTTT,CSLVDGTGGTEAFF
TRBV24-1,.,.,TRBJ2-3,TGTGCCACCAGTGATCCCGGACTTAGCGAGAGCCCCCGGAGTACGCAGTATTTT,CATSDPGLSESPRSTQYF
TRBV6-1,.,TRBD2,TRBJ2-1,TGTGCCAGCAGTGAAATAGCGGGCGATGAGCAGTTCTTC,CASSEIAGDEQFF
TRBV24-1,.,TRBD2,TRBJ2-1,TGTGCCACCAGTCCACTAGCGGGAGTAGGGTACAATGAGCAGTTCTTC,CATSPLAGVGYNEQFF